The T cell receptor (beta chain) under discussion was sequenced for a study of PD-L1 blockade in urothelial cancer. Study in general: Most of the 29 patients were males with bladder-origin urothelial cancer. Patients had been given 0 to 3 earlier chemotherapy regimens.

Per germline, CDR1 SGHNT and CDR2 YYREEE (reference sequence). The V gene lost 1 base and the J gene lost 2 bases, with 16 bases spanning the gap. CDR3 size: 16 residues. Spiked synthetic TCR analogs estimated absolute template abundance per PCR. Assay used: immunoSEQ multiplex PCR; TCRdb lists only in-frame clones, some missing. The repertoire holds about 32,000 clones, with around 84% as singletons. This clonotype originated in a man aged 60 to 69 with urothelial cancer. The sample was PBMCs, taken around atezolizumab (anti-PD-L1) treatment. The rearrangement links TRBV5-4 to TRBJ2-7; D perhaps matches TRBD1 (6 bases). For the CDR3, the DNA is TGTGCCAGCAGCTTGTTTCAGGGGACAAAAACCTACGAGCAGTACTTC. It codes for CASSLFQGTKTYEQYF.